This TCR beta chain was captured by sequencing in a study of blood T cell repertoires in COVID-19. Study background: COVID-19 samples collected from the United States, Italy and Spain covered acute and convalescent phases.

The CDR3 is made up of 14 amino acids. The germline V gene has CDR1 MNHEY and CDR2 SVGAGI. V was pared by 6 bases and J by 2 bases, with 14 bases between. Profiling relied on immunoSEQ multiplex PCR, and the TCRdb table lists in-frame clones only, not all of them. Found here are roughly 180,000 clones, around four fifths of them singletons; the top ten hold about 5%. This rearrangement joins TRBV6-5 to TRBJ2-7, with a tentative D call TRBD1 (6 bases). The specimen was peripheral blood. This receptor was obtained from a woman in her 30s with acute or convalescent COVID-19. In DNA, the CDR3 is TGTGCCAGCAGGGGACAAGCCGCCCCCTACGAGCAGTACTTC. Its translation: CASRGQAAPYEQYF.